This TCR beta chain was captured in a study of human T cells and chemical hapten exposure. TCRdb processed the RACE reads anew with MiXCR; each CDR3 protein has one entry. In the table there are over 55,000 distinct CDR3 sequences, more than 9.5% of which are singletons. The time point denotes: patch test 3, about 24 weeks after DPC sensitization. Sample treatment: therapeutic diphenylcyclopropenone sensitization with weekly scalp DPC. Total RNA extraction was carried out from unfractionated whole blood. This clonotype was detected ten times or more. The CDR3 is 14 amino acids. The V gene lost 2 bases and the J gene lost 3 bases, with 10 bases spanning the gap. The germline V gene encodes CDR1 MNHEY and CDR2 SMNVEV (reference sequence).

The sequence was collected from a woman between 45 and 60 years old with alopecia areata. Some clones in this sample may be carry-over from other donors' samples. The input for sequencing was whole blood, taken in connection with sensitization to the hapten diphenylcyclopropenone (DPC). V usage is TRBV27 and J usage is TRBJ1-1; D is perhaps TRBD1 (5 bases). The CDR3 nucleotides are TGTGCCAGCAGTTTAAGTGAGGGGTACACTGAAGCTTTCTTT. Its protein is CASSLSEGYTEAFF.